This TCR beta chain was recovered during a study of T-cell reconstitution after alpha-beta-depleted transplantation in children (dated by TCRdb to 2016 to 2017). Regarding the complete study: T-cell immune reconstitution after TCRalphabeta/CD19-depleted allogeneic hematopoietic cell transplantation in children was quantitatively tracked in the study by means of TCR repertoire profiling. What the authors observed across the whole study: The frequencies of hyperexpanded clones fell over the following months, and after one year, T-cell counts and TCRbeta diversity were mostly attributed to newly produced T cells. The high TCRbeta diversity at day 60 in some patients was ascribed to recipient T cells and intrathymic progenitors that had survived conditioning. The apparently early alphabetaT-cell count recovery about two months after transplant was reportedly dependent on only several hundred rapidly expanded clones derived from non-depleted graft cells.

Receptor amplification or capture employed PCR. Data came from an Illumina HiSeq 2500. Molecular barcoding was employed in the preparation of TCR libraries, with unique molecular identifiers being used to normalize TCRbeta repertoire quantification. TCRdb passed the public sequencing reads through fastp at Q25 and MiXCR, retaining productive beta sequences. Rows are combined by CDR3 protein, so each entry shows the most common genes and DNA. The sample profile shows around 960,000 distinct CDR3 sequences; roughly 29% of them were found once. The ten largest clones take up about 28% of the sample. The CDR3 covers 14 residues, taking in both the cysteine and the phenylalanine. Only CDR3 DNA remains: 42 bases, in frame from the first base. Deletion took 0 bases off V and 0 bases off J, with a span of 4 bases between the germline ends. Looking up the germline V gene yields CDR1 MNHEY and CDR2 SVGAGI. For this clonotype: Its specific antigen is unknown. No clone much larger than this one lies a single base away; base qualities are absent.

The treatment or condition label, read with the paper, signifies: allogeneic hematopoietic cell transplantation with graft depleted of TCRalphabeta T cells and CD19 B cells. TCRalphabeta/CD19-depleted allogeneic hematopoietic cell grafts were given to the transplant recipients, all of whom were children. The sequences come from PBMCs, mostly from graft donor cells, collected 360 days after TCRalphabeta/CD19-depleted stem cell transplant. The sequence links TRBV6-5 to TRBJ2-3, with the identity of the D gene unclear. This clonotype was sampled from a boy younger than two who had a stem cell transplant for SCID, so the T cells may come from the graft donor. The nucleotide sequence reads TGTGCCAGCAGTTACTCGCCTAGCACAGATACGCAGTATTTT. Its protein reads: CASSYSPSTDTQYF.